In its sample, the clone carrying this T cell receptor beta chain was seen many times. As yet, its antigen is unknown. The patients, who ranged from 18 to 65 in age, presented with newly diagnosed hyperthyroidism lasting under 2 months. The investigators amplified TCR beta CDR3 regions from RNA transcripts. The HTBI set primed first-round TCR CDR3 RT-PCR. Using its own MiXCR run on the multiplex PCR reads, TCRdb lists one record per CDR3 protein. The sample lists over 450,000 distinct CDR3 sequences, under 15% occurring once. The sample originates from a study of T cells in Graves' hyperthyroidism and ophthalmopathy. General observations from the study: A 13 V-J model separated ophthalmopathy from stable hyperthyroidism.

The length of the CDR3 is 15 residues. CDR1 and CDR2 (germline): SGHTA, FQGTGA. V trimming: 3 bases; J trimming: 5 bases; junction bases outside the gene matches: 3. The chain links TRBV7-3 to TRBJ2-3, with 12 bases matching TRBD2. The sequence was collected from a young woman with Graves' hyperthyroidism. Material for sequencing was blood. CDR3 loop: CASSLTSGRGDTQYF. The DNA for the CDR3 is TGTGCCAGCAGCTTGACTAGCGGGAGAGGAGATACGCAGTATTTT.